This TCR beta chain was recovered during a study of OX40 agonist ivuxolimab in advanced cancers. Study in general: Eligibility rules accepted prior anti-PD-1, anti-PD-L1 or anti-CTLA-4 therapy, and 40% to 50% had some.

General study points: The 0.1-3.0 mg/kg partial responders had among the lowest clonal expansion.

Germline-derived CDR1 and CDR2 are SGHNT and YENEEA. CDR3 size: 13 residues. V was shortened by 3 bases and J by 0 bases, with 5 bases between the two germline ends. Here immunoSEQ multiplex PCR was the method, and the copy in TCRdb shows in-frame clones only, minus some. The sample records under 100,000 clones, around 89% being singletons. A remark on this clone: Its antigen is currently unknown.

This receptor was taken from an adult with an advanced solid tumor such as melanoma, head and neck, liver or kidney cancer. The starting material was CD4+ or CD8+ T cells sorted from blood, obtained in a trial of the OX40 agonist ivuxolimab. The rearrangement links TRBV11-3 to TRBJ1-1, with D hard to call. Here the CDR3 reads CASSLKLNTEAFF. CDR3 nucleotide sequence: TGTGCCAGCAGCTTGAAGCTGAACACTGAAGCTTTCTTT.